The clone carrying this TCR beta chain occurred many times. What it recognizes is unknown. Preparation of the TCRbeta library used unique molecular identifiers. MiXCR was run by TCRdb on the PCR reads, yielding one entry per CDR3 protein. Of approximately 190,000 distinct CDR3 sequences in the sample, roughly 8.1% were seen once. V lost 1 base and J 7 bases, leaving 24 bases between the germline ends. This CDR3 has 17 amino acids. Germline values: CDR1 SGHRS, CDR2 YFSETQ. These data belong to a study of T-cell reconstitution after alpha-beta-depleted transplantation in children. Overall study results and limits: Several hundred graft clones that had expanded were reportedly the source of alpha-beta T cells about two months after transplant.

The chain recombines TRBV5-1 with TRBJ2-7; the D gene is possibly TRBD2 (6 bases). Sample: PBMCs, mostly from graft donor cells, taken 360 days after TCRalphabeta/CD19-depleted stem cell transplant. This TCR came from a male patient between 2 and 15 years old who had a stem cell transplant for acute myeloid leukemia, so the T cells may come from the graft donor. The CDR3 reads CASSLQIQRRLAGEQYF. CDR3 nucleotide sequence: TGCGCCAGCAGCTTGCAGATACAGAGGCGATTGGCGGGGGAGCAGTACTTC.